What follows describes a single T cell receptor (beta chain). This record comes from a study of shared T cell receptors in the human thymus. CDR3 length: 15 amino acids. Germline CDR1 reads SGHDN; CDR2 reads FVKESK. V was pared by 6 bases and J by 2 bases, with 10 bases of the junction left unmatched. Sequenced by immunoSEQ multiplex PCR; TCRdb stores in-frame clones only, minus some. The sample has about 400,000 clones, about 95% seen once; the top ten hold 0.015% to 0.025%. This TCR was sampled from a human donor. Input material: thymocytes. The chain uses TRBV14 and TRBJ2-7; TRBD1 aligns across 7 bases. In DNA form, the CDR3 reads TGTGCCAGCAGTCGAGTAGAGGGGGCCGCCTACGAGCAGTACTTC. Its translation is CASSRVEGAAYEQYF. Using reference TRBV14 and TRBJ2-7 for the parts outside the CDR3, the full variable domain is EAGVTQFPSHSVIEKGQTVTLRCDPISGHDNLYWYRRVMGKEIKFLLHFVKESKQDESGMPNNRFLAERTGGTYSTLKVQPAELEDSGVYFCASSRVEGAAYEQYFGPGTRLTVT.